This entry describes one T cell receptor beta chain. Germline V gene lookup returns CDR1 SGHTA and CDR2 FQGNSA. The ends lost 2 bases at V and 1 base at J; junction bases unmatched: 8. CDR3 size: 17 residues. Documented time point: week 3, after first cycle of checkpoint inhibitor. This sample is drawn from a study of blood T cell dynamics during melanoma immunotherapy. Repertoires were generated with immunoSEQ multiplex PCR, while TCRdb's copy carries only in-frame clones and drops some. This sample has some 4,300 clones, with about 78% found just once. This chain uses TRBV7-2 with TRBJ2-3; 8 bases map to TRBD1. This clonotype was sampled from a human donor with melanoma. Sequences were derived from blood, sampled from a patient treated with checkpoint blockade. The CDR3 loop is CASSLLTGVEGTDTQYF. CDR3 in DNA: TGTGCCAGCAGCTTACTGACAGGGGTGGAGGGCACAGATACGCAGTATTTT.